One sample yielded the 20 T cell receptor beta chains listed below, sequenced in a study of CD8+ T cells in alopecia areata. Extracted from the samples, RNA was reverse transcribed into cDNA to serve as the sequencing template. Clones were read by immunoSEQ multiplex PCR, and TCRdb kept only the in-frame ones, dropping some. The sample comprises 150,000 to 200,000 clones, 65% to 75% of which are singletons, and 11% rests with the top ten. The sequencing used CD8+ T cells sorted from blood, collected at week 0. The receptors shown here come from a human donor with alopecia areata.

The chain couples TRBV2 to TRBJ2-7, with 10 bases fitting TRBD2. The CDR3 loop spans 14 amino acids. The J segment lost 0 bases and the V segment lost 6 bases, leaving 2 bases of the junction unmatched. Germline lookup yields CDR1 SNHLY and CDR2 FYNNEI. CDR3 residues: CASRLAGSSYEQYF. CDR3 nucleotides: TGTGCCAGCAGACTAGCGGGGAGCTCCTACGAGCAGTACTTC.

This chain joins TRBV2 and TRBJ1-1; weak D call: TRBD1 (5 bases). Germline loops: CDR1 SNHLY, CDR2 FYNNEI. V was trimmed by 1 base and J by 2 bases, leaving 14 bases between them. The CDR3 spans 16 residues. The CDR3: CASSEDWPGENTEAFF. The CDR3 nucleotides are TGTGCCAGCAGTGAAGACTGGCCGGGGGAAAACACTGAAGCTTTCTTT.

The chain carries TRBV9 and TRBJ2-5; 11 nucleotides agree with TRBD2. CDR3 size: 16 residues. Losses at the gene ends were 5 bases for V and 5 bases for J; bases not matched to a gene: 11. Germline lookup yields CDR1 SGDLS and CDR2 YYNGEE. The chain's CDR3 is CASSSPTSGALETQYF. Here the CDR3 DNA reads TGTGCCAGCAGTTCGCCGACTAGCGGGGCTTTGGAGACCCAGTACTTC. The full variable domain, completed using reference TRBV9 and TRBJ2-5, is DSGVTQTPKHLITATGQRVTLRCSPRSGDLSVYWYQQSLDQGLQFLIQYYNGEERAKGNILERFSAQQFPDLHSELNLSSLELGDSALYFCASSSPTSGALETQYFGPGTRLLVL.

This clone was recorded a few times. The chain uses TRBV29-1 and TRBJ2-1; 12 bases are a match to TRBD2. The V and J ends lost 1 base and 5 bases, in that order; junction bases with no gene match: 3. CDR1 and CDR2 (germline): SQVTM, ANQGSEA. The CDR3 totals 15 residues. The CDR3 DNA sequence: TGCAGCGTTGAAGGGACTAGCGGGGTGAACAATGAGCAGTTCTTC. It codes for CSVEGTSGVNNEQFF.

This clone was picked up a small number of times. J is TRBJ2-3 and V is TRBV2; 8 bases are a match to TRBD1. The germline V gene encodes CDR1 SNHLY and CDR2 FYNNEI. CDR3 length: 14 amino acids. V lost 6 bases to trimming and J lost 0 bases; unmatched junction nucleotides: 2. The DNA of the CDR3 is TGTGCCAGCAGCCGGACAGGGAGCACAGATACGCAGTATTTT. This gives the protein CASSRTGSTDTQYF.

The table lists this clone with a few counts. The genes are TRBV10-2 and TRBJ2-3; D is unclear. The V and J ends lost 7 bases and 6 bases respectively, with 14 bases between them. CDR3 length equals 13 residues. The V gene's germline CDR1 is WSHSY and CDR2 SAAADI. The CDR3: CASTAQARDTQYF. DNA for the CDR3: TGCGCCAGCACTGCTCAGGCCCGTGATACGCAGTATTTT.

The gene calls are TRBV19 and TRBJ2-2; possibly TRBD1 or TRBD2 for D (5 bases each). Germline values: CDR1 LNHDA, CDR2 SQIVND (reference sequence). The V gene lost 7 bases and the J gene lost 0 bases, with 9 bases spanning the gap. The CDR3 length is 14 residues. The CDR3 coding sequence is TGTGCCAGTACCTGGGGGACGAACACCGGGGAGCTGTTTTTT. This encodes CASTWGTNTGELFF. Drawing the rest from reference TRBV19 and TRBJ2-2, the complete variable domain is DGGITQSPKYLFRKEGQNVTLSCEQNLNHDAMYWYRQDPGQGLRLIYYSQIVNDFQKGDIAEGYSVSREKKESFPLTVTSAQKNPTAFYLCASTWGTNTGELFFGEGSRLTVL.

This clone was found a few times. The V gene is TRBV7-6, the J gene TRBJ1-6, with D tentatively TRBD1 (5 bases). Looked up from germline, CDR1 is SGHVS and CDR2 is FNYEAQ. This CDR3 comprises 13 residues. Trimming took off 4 bases at V and 9 bases at J, with 10 bases between the two ends. In DNA, the CDR3 is TGTGCCAGCAGCTCCAGCGGGGGTTCACCCCTCCACTTT. This gives the protein CASSSSGGSPLHF.

The genes are TRBV15 and TRBJ2-5, with D tentatively TRBD2 (5 bases). The CDR3 runs to 17 residues. V was trimmed by 1 base and J by 1 base, leaving 16 bases between them. The germline CDR1 and CDR2 sequences are LNHNV and YYDKDF (reference sequence). The chain's CDR3 is CATSRVMASKSQETQYF. The CDR3 nucleotides read TGTGCCACCAGCAGAGTAATGGCTAGCAAAAGCCAAGAGACCCAGTACTTC.

The V call is TRBV15, the J call TRBJ2-7; 8 bases are shared with TRBD1. The germline gives CDR1 LNHNV, CDR2 YYDKDF (reference sequence). The CDR3 sequence is 16 residues long. Losses at the gene ends were 0 bases for V and 3 bases for J; bases not matched to a gene: 7. CDR3 residues: CATSRDSTGQGYEQYF. In DNA form, the CDR3 reads TGTGCCACCAGCAGAGATTCAACTGGACAGGGCTACGAGCAGTACTTC.

This clone was counted a single time. The chain couples TRBV5-6 to TRBJ1-2, with D maybe TRBD1 (5 bases). CDR3 size: 12 residues. The germline V gene encodes CDR1 SGHDT and CDR2 YYEEEE. The CDR3 loop is CASRGDRYGYTF. CDR3 coding DNA: TGTGCTTCAAGAGGGGACCGCTATGGCTACACCTTC.

This clone was detected only once. At one end, the junction sequence differs from germline, possibly due to a read error. In nucleotides, the CDR3 is TGTGCCAGTAGCCTAGCGGGGCGCGAAGTCTTC. This encodes CASSLAGREVF. The chain couples TRBV19 to TRBJ2-1; 9 bases agree with TRBD2. Germline CDR1 LNHDA, CDR2 SQIVND (reference sequence). The CDR3 runs 11 residues.

The CDR3 nucleotides are TGTGCCTGGATGAGGGGGCTTAACACCGGGGAGCTGTTTTTT. Its protein product is CAWMRGLNTGELFF. This chain connects TRBV30 to TRBJ2-2, with 7 nucleotides matching TRBD1. CDR1 is GTSNPN and CDR2 is SVGIG in the germline V gene (reference sequence). The ends lost 4 bases at V and 2 bases at J; junction bases unmatched: 4. This CDR3 contains 14 residues.

This clone appeared a few times. This chain links TRBV4-1 with TRBJ2-1, with D perhaps TRBD2 (6 bases). Trimming left V 4 bases short and J 5 bases short, with 9 bases between. Germline V lookup: CDR1 MGHRA, CDR2 YSYEKL. The CDR3 totals 13 residues. CDR3 sequence: CASSPRTNNEQFF. The CDR3 nucleotides are TGCGCCAGCAGCCCGCGGACTAACAATGAGCAGTTCTTC.

The rearrangement links TRBV9 to TRBJ2-7; no firm D call. This CDR3 is built from 14 residues. The V end lost 0 bases, the J end lost 2 bases, and 9 bases lay between the germline ends. Germline values: CDR1 SGDLS, CDR2 YYNGEE. The CDR3 sequence is CASSVGVGTYEQYF. For the CDR3, the DNA is TGTGCCAGCAGCGTAGGGGTTGGTACCTACGAGCAGTACTTC.

The J gene is TRBJ1-1, the V gene TRBV7-8; possible D gene TRBD1, 6 bases. V gave up 5 bases and J gave up 0 bases, with 16 bases separating them. The germline gives CDR1 SGHVS, CDR2 FQNEAQ. The CDR3 runs to 16 residues. This CDR3 reads CASSPSTGSMNTEAFF. In DNA form, the CDR3 reads TGTGCCAGCAGCCCCAGTACAGGGAGTATGAACACTGAAGCTTTCTTT.

This clone was picked up a small number of times. This chain connects TRBV27 to TRBJ1-2; 8 bases are a match to TRBD1. The CDR3 loop spans 16 amino acids. V lost 4 bases, J lost 8 bases, and 15 bases stayed unmatched. Looked up from germline, CDR1 is MNHEY and CDR2 is SMNVEV (reference sequence). The CDR3 reads CASSWGTGIPLGGYTF. DNA of the CDR3: TGTGCCAGCAGTTGGGGGACAGGCATTCCTCTGGGGGGCTACACCTTC.

J is TRBJ2-7 and V is TRBV13; 8 nucleotides match TRBD1. Germline CDR1 is PRHDT and CDR2 is FYEKMQ (reference sequence). After removal of 5 bases from V and 1 base from J, the junction contained 7 bases not matched to a gene. CDR3 length equals 15 residues. The CDR3 protein is CASSPTGTGSYEQYF. CDR3 in DNA: TGTGCCAGCAGCCCCACCGGGACAGGTTCCTACGAGCAGTACTTC.

Only a few counts were recorded for this clone. The chain employs TRBV9 and TRBJ2-2; D is undetermined. This CDR3 is built from 12 residues. Germline lookup yields CDR1 SGDLS and CDR2 YYNGEE. V was cut by 0 bases and J by 5 bases, with 2 bases left in between. The CDR3 loop is CASSVVTGELFF. Here the CDR3 DNA reads TGTGCCAGCAGCGTAGTAACCGGGGAGCTGTTTTTT.

This clone showed up just a few times. The J gene is TRBJ2-7, the V gene TRBV4-1; 8 positions match TRBD1. J was trimmed by 6 bases and V by 4 bases; bases with no gene match: 8. The CDR3 runs 14 residues. Germline values: CDR1 MGHRA, CDR2 YSYEKL. The CDR3 is CASSLSGTGREQYF. The CDR3 DNA sequence: TGCGCCAGCAGCCTTAGTGGGACAGGTCGCGAGCAGTACTTC.